This T cell receptor beta chain was found in a study of shared clonotypes between healthy human individuals. Overall study findings and caveats: An anticipated effect of sequencing depth on clonotype sharing among donors was recognized.

Sequenced by immunoSEQ multiplex PCR; TCRdb stores in-frame clones only, minus some. The sample holds around 510,000 clones, around 96% seen once. The CDR3 consists of 17 residues. CDR1 is SGDLS, CDR2 YYNGEE, per germline. V lost 0 bases, J lost 3 bases, and 10 bases stayed unmatched. Adult donors, all healthy and HIV-negative, had no recent acute infections or vaccinations. CD4+ cell separation produced CD45RA+ naive and CD45RA-negative memory subsets. On this clone itself: Its antigen remains unidentified.

The gene calls are TRBV9 and TRBJ1-1; TRBD1 aligns across 8 bases. This TCR derives from a young woman in good health. What was sequenced was naive CD4+ T cells sorted from blood. Subset meaning: CD45RA+ positively selected. The CDR3 is CASSVALGRGRDTEAFF. The CDR3 nucleotides read TGTGCCAGCAGCGTAGCTCTGGGCAGGGGGCGGGACACTGAAGCTTTCTTT.